This entry lists 2 T cell receptor beta chains sequenced from one sample in a study of PD-L1 blockade in urothelial cancer. Clones were sequenced by immunoSEQ multiplex PCR, and TCRdb holds only the in-frame ones, with some missing. This table has tens of thousands of clones, around 80% appearing once. The material sequenced was PBMCs, taken around atezolizumab (anti-PD-L1) treatment. Every receptor here comes from a man aged 60 to 69 with urothelial cancer.

The chain uses TRBV19 and TRBJ2-6; D not resolved. The CDR3 sequence is 13 residues long. Trimming cost V 9 bases and J 0 bases, with 6 bases left between them. From germline, CDR1 is LNHDA and CDR2 SQIVND (reference sequence). The CDR3 region is CASQFSGANVLTF. The DNA of the CDR3 is TGTGCCAGCCAATTCTCTGGGGCCAACGTCCTGACTTTC.

The sample holds a few counts of this clone. The rearrangement links TRBV5-1 to TRBJ1-1; unclear D gene. The CDR3 extends over 14 amino acids. CDR1 is SGHRS and CDR2 is YFSETQ in the germline V gene. Trimming shortened V by 0 bases and J by 4 bases, and 10 bases separated the two germline ends. The CDR3 loop reads CASSLGQTITEAFF. Here the CDR3 DNA reads TGCGCCAGCAGCTTGGGGCAGACAATCACTGAAGCTTTCTTT.